This TCR beta chain was sequenced for a study of T cells in women clearing cervical HPV infection. Study-level information: Blood came at first lesion visit for cases, post-clearance for controls.

With 3 bases removed from V and 6 bases from J, the gap between germline ends came to 9 bases. Germline loops: CDR1 DFQATT, CDR2 SNEGSKA (reference sequence). The CDR3 covers 11 residues. Broader study findings: Repertoire richness, not evenness, was significantly elevated in CIN3+ cases versus controls.

The method was immunoSEQ multiplex PCR; TCRdb's version includes in-frame clones alone and lacks a portion of them. The sample's table shows roughly 30,000 clones. As concerns this clone: Its antigen is currently unknown. Sequencing ends 3 residues short of the CDR3 end; the germline J gene provides the rest.

The receptor's source is a woman between 18 and 69 years old with a cervical HPV16 infection that either progressed to CIN3+ or cleared (not recorded which). Sequencing was done on a sample of blood buffy coat. The chain carries TRBV20-1 and TRBJ2-7; D gene ambiguous. The CDR3 sequence is CSARLVGEQYF. Partial CDR3 DNA: TGCAGTGCTAGGTTAGTTGGCGAG.